This TCR beta chain was documented in a study of blood T cell repertoires in COVID-19. Study as a whole: Collection of acute and convalescent COVID-19 samples took place in the United States, Italy and Spain. T cells, B-cell-depleted T cells, or PBMCs supplied cDNA or gDNA.

This clone was seen many times. Other DNA sequences in this specimen translate into the identical CDR3. Authors' methods: By means of reference gene primer amplification, nucleated cell counts were estimated. Assay: immunoSEQ multiplex PCR; the TCRdb copy retains only in-frame clones and omits some. The V and J calls and clone size come from that table; D and trimming were worked out from the DNA. Of tens of thousands of clones in the sample, 65% to 85% were seen once. The CDR3 spans 15 residues. Per germline, CDR1 MNHNY and CDR2 SVGAGI (reference sequence). The V segment lost 6 bases and the J segment 0 bases; nucleotides outside the gene matches: 5.

What was sequenced was peripheral blood. The V gene is TRBV6-6, the J gene TRBJ1-5; 7 bases are a match to TRBD1. This TCR was recovered from a woman at least 80 years old with active or convalescent COVID-19. CDR3 nucleotides: TGTGCCAGCAGCTCGCAGGGGGGTAGCAATCAGCCCCAGCATTTT. Residues: CASSSQGGSNQPQHF.